What follows describes a single T cell receptor beta chain. Its specificity is not known. One to two pinch biopsies were taken from the rectum during colonoscopy. These data are taken from a study of pediatric ulcerative colitis. Notes on the study in general: In rectum, acute severe colitis had expanded clones and less diversity. Substantially fewer templates came from a couple of patients' blood samples.

Assay: immunoSEQ multiplex PCR; the TCRdb copy retains only in-frame clones and omits some. This sample has 15,000 to 20,000 clones, with about 76% found just once. This clonotype originated in a girl aged 10 to 17 with moderate ulcerative colitis. The sequenced sample consisted of gut tissue.

Written as DNA, the CDR3 is TGTGCCAGTAGTAAGTGGACAGGGGGCGGAAGGAACACTGAAGCTTTCTTT. This gives the protein CASSKWTGGGRNTEAFF. V and J are TRBV19 and TRBJ1-1; 11 bases map to TRBD1. V lost 4 bases, J lost 1 base, and 8 bases stayed unmatched. Germline lookup yields CDR1 LNHDA and CDR2 SQIVND (reference sequence). The CDR3 has 17 residues.